The entry below describes one T cell receptor (beta chain). The antigen is not known. Germline V lookup: CDR1 SQVTM, CDR2 ANQGSEA. The length of the CDR3 is 13 residues. Trimming removed 4 bases from V and 0 bases from J, with 7 bases in between. The data originate from a study of T-cell memory formation after mild COVID-19. Study overall: Largely, the TCR clusters proved donor specific. Findings of the study overall: Most CD4+ clones that shrank were in CM and EM, while CD8+ ones turned up in EMRA. Contracting clones from day 15 to 85 showed balanced CD4/CD8; later expanders favored CD4+. Second-wave clones reaching peak frequency on day 37 lacked confirmed SARS-CoV-2 specificity.

TCRdb recomputed calls from the 5' RACE reads with MiXCR, one row per CDR3 protein. The sample carries 100,000 to 150,000 distinct CDR3 sequences, roughly 6% recorded once. This sequence joins TRBV29-1 and TRBJ1-3, with unresolved D. The specimen sequenced was PBMCs or a T cell subset sorted from them (not recorded which). This clonotype was obtained from an adult woman who had mild COVID-19 (a few samples of this study predate the infection). Cell type and time point are not known. CDR3 in amino acids: CSVGAGSGNTIYF. CDR3 DNA sequence: TGCAGCGTTGGCGCAGGCTCTGGAAACACCATATATTTT.